The present TCR beta chain was sequenced within a study of identical twins. Broader study findings: Conclusions rested on cross-sectional statistics rather than following the same donors.

A word on this clonotype: Its antigen is unknown.

One entry per CDR3 protein results from TCRdb running MiXCR on the 5' RACE reads. The table records about 1.7 million distinct CDR3 sequences, less than 40% of them present only once. The CDR3 is made up of 13 amino acids. Germline CDR1 reads SQVTM; CDR2 reads ANQGSEA. Between the trimmed V and J ends, which lost 6 bases and 2 bases, there was a span of 13 bases. V and J are TRBV29-1 and TRBJ1-1; TRBD1 might be the D (5 bases). Sequencing used cord blood. The source is a newborn girl in good health. CDR3 nucleotide sequence: TGCAGCGTGGGACCCCGGCGCAACACTGAAGCTTTCTTT. This translates into CSVGPRRNTEAFF.